A selection of T cell receptor beta chains follows, all from one sample in a study of PD-1 blockade in classical Hodgkin lymphoma. Method: immunoSEQ multiplex PCR; TCRdb's copy keeps in-frame clones and lacks some. Here the sample spans about 21,000 clones, nearly 80% being singletons. Source: peripheral blood mononuclear cells (PBMCs), taken before the fourth cycle of nivolumab. Receptors were obtained from a human donor with classical Hodgkin lymphoma. The CDR3 runs from the conserved cysteine through the conserved F or W. Each record gives: clone size, V gene, J gene, CDR3 protein. The listing skips clone size in some rows; elsewhere it reads once, few, many or a size class.

abundance: NA; v_gene: TRBV4-3; j_gene: TRBJ2-3; CDR3aa: CASSPLLAGGFLGTQYF
abundance: once; v_gene: TRBV9; j_gene: TRBJ1-1; CDR3aa: CASSPFGTVNTEAFF
abundance: NA; v_gene: TRBV7-8; j_gene: TRBJ2-7; CDR3aa: CASSFSGTGVDEQYF
abundance: NA; v_gene: TRBV4-3; j_gene: TRBJ2-3; CDR3aa: CASSQGPTSGTDTQYF
abundance: NA; v_gene: TRBV2; j_gene: TRBJ2-7; CDR3aa: CAGTSVTLNEQYF
abundance: NA; v_gene: TRBV6-6; j_gene: TRBJ1-3; CDR3aa: CASSPRDRARNTIYF
abundance: NA; v_gene: TRBV7-2; j_gene: TRBJ2-5; CDR3aa: CASTTGETQYF
abundance: few; v_gene: TRBV7-9; j_gene: TRBJ1-4; CDR3aa: CASRDSGINEKLFF
abundance: NA; v_gene: TRBV5-1; j_gene: TRBJ2-7; CDR3aa: CASSRDSKAYEQYF
abundance: NA; v_gene: TRBV12-5; j_gene: TRBJ2-2; CDR3aa: CASGLSTGELFF
abundance: NA; v_gene: TRBV9; j_gene: TRBJ1-1; CDR3aa: CASSASAGGLAFF
abundance: few; v_gene: TRBV27; j_gene: TRBJ2-2; CDR3aa: CATSRVPGELFF
abundance: NA; v_gene: TRBV30; j_gene: TRBJ1-5; CDR3aa: CAWSVRRGAQGQPQHF
abundance: NA; v_gene: TRBV11-2; j_gene: TRBJ1-1; CDR3aa: CASSPRGGPMNTEAFF
abundance: NA; v_gene: TRBV7-6; j_gene: TRBJ2-7; CDR3aa: CASSFAGSSYEQYF
abundance: NA; v_gene: TRBV18; j_gene: TRBJ1-3; CDR3aa: CASSPPTRNTIYF
abundance: NA; v_gene: TRBV2; j_gene: TRBJ2-1; CDR3aa: CASSRSRDKMYNEQFF
abundance: NA; v_gene: TRBV7-9; j_gene: TRBJ2-3; CDR3aa: CASSQGGGAGPLDTQYF
abundance: NA; v_gene: TRBV18; j_gene: TRBJ1-1; CDR3aa: CASPRGTEAFF
abundance: NA; v_gene: TRBV5-8; j_gene: TRBJ2-5; CDR3aa: CASSPLGVRGGSRSETQYF
abundance: NA; v_gene: TRBV6-5; j_gene: TRBJ2-5; CDR3aa: CASSPGQISTRTQYF
abundance: few; v_gene: TRBV2; j_gene: TRBJ2-7; CDR3aa: CASSEGSSYEQYF
abundance: NA; v_gene: TRBV28; j_gene: TRBJ1-1; CDR3aa: CASSSNPTGISEAFF
abundance: NA; v_gene: TRBV5-8; j_gene: TRBJ1-1; CDR3aa: CASSWINTEAFF
abundance: once; v_gene: TRBV7-9; j_gene: TRBJ2-3; CDR3aa: CASSPYGGDRDPTDTQYF
abundance: NA; v_gene: TRBV15; j_gene: TRBJ2-3; CDR3aa: CATSRGWDTDTQYF
abundance: NA; v_gene: TRBV6-5; j_gene: TRBJ2-7; CDR3aa: CASSYSEQGNEQYF
abundance: NA; v_gene: TRBV5-4; j_gene: TRBJ2-1; CDR3aa: CASSFAGTTHNEQFF
abundance: medium-sized; v_gene: TRBV28; j_gene: TRBJ1-3; CDR3aa: CASSSTWGRGHSGNTIYF
abundance: once; v_gene: TRBV5-4; j_gene: TRBJ1-2; CDR3aa: CASSLGQAAYGYTF
abundance: once; v_gene: TRBV6-6; j_gene: TRBJ1-3; CDR3aa: CASSYSGQSGNTIYF
abundance: NA; v_gene: TRBV5-5; j_gene: TRBJ2-5; CDR3aa: CASTPGASTQETQYF
abundance: NA; v_gene: TRBV5-1; j_gene: TRBJ2-5; CDR3aa: CASSWEGQFQETQYF
abundance: once; v_gene: TRBV28; j_gene: TRBJ2-7; CDR3aa: CASSSSLTGLEQYF
abundance: NA; v_gene: TRBV7-2; j_gene: TRBJ1-2; CDR3aa: CASSRDRGEGYGYTF
abundance: NA; v_gene: TRBV19; j_gene: TRBJ2-7; CDR3aa: CASSSGPGEQYF
abundance: NA; v_gene: TRBV19; j_gene: TRBJ1-2; CDR3aa: CASSPVGTLIYGYTF
abundance: few; v_gene: TRBV4-1; j_gene: TRBJ2-1; CDR3aa: CASSRDAGGVNEQFF
abundance: NA; v_gene: TRBV28; j_gene: TRBJ1-2; CDR3aa: CASSFREGPYGYTF
abundance: once; v_gene: TRBV19; j_gene: TRBJ2-2; CDR3aa: CASSLGPNTGELFF
abundance: NA; v_gene: TRBV7-9; j_gene: NA; CDR3aa: CASKQQGEAYEQYF
abundance: NA; v_gene: TRBV28; j_gene: TRBJ2-7; CDR3aa: CASSSPGTSIYEQYF
abundance: NA; v_gene: TRBV28; j_gene: TRBJ1-4; CDR3aa: CASTQTLPDRGSEKLFF